This TCR beta chain stems from a study of T-cell reconstitution after alpha-beta-depleted transplantation in children. Regarding the study as a whole: Surviving recipient T cells and thymic progenitors underlay high day-60 TCRbeta diversity in some patients.

This clonotype was picked up many times. Its antigen is unknown. The TCRbeta library was prepared with unique molecular identifiers. MiXCR, applied by TCRdb to the PCR reads, yields one record per CDR3 protein. Of hundreds of thousands of distinct CDR3 sequences in the sample, about a tenth were seen once. Per germline, CDR1 ENHRY and CDR2 SYGVKD. V lost 2 bases, J lost 3 bases, and 7 bases stayed unmatched. This CDR3 is 15 amino acids long. Sequencing was performed on PBMCs, taken before TCRalphabeta/CD19-depleted stem cell transplant. The clonotype originates from a child under two years old with acute myeloid leukemia, due to receive a stem cell transplant. V and J are TRBV10-3 and TRBJ2-7; 7 bases align to TRBD1. Here the CDR3 DNA reads TGTGCCATCAGTGAGACCGGGACAGTTTTCTACGAGCAGTACTTC. It specifies CAISETGTVFYEQYF.